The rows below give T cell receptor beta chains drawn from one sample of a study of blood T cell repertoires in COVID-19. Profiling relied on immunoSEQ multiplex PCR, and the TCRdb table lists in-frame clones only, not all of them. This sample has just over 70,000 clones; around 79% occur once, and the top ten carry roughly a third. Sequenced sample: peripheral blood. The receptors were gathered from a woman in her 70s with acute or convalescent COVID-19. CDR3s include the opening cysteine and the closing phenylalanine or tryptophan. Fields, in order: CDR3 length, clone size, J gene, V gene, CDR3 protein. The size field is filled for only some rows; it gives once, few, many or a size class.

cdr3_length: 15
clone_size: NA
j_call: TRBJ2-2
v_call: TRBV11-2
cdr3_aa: CASSHTGTATGELFF

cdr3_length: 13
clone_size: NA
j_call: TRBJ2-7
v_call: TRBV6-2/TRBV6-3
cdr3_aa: CASSYRDREFKYF

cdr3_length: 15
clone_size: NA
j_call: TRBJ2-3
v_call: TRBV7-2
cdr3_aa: CASSSSGRTLDTQYF

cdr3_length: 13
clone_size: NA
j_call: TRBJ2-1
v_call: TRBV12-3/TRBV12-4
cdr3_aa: CASSSRERGEQFF

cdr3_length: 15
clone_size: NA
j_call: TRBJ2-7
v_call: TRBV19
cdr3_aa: CASSIDGGGSYEQYF

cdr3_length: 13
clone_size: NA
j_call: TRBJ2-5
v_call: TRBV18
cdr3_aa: CASSRGLEETQYF

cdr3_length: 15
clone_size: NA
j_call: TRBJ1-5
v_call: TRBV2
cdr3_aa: CASSSQGPHNQPQHF

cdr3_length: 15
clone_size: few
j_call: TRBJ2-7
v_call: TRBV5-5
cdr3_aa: CASSLGPGNFYEQYF

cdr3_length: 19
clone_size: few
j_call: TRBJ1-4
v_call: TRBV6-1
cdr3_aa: CASSEFLSKGVQANEKLFF

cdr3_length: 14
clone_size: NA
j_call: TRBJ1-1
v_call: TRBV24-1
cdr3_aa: CATTWGSPNTEAFF

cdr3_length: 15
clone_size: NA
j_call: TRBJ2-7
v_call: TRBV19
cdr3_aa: CASKYRQGGPYEQYF

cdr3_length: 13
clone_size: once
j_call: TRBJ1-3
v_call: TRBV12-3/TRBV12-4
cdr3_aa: CASSHSSGNTIYF

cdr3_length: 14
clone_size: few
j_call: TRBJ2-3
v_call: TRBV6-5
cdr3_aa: CASSRRGRTDTQYF

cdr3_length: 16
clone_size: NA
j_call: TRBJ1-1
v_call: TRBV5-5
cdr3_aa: CASSSSTGTLNTEAFF

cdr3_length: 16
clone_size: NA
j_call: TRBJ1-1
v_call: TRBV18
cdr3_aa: CASSPVGQGMNTEAFF

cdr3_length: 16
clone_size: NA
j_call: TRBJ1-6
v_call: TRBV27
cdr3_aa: CASSSTSGSYNSPLHF

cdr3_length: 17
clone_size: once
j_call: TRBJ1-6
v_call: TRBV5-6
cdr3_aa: CASSSGAGSSYNSPLHF

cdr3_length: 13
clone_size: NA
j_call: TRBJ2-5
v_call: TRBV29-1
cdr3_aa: CSAATSGQETQYF

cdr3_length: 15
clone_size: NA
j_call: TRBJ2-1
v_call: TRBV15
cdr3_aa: CATSRENHLYNEQFF

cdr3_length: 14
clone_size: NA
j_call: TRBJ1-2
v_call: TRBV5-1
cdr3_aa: CASSPGGGIDGYTF

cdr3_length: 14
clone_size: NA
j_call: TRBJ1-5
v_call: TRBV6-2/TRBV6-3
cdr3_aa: CASSPVGVSQPQHF

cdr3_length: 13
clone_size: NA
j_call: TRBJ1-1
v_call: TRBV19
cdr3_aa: CASSDRVETEAFF

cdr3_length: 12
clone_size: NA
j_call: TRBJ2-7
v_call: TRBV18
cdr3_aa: CASSSNSHEQYF

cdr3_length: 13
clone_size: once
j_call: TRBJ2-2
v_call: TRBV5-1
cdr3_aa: CASNPGGPGELFF

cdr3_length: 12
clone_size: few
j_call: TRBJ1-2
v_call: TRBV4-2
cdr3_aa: CASSQEGGFGTF

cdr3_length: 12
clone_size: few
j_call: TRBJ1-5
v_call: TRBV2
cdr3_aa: CASGTGPWAQHF

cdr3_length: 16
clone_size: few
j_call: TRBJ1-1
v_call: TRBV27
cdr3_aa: CASSPSVAHLNTEAFF

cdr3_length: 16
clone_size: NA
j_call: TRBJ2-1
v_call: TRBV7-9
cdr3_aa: CASSFRGGGGNNEQFF

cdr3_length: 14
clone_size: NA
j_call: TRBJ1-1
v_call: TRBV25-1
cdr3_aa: CASVGTGRNTEAFF

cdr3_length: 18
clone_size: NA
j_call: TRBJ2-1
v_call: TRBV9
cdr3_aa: CASSVVGSSGSSANEQFF

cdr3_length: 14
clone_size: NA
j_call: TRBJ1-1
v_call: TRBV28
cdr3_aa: CASSSGDRGTEAFF

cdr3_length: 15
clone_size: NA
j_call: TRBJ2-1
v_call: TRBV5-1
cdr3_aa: CASSHGQGIFDEQFF

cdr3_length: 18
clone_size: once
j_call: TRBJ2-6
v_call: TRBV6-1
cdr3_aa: CASSEVGTGSSGANVLTF

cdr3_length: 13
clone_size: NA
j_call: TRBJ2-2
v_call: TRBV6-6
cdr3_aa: CASRGRGTGELFF

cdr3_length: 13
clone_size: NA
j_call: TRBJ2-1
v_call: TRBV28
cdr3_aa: CASGGPNNNEQFF

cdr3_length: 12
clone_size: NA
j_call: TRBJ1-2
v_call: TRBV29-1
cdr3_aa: CSVVGGNYGYTF

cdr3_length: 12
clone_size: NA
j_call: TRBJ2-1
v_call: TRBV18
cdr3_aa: CASSPGIDEQFF

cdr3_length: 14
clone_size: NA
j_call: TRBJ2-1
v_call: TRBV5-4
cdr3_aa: CASSLNRGGNEQFF

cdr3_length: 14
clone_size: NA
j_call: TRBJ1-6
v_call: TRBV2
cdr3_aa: CASRGQGGGSPLHF

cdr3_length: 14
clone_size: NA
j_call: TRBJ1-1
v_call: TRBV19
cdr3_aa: CASTPGRGNTEAFF

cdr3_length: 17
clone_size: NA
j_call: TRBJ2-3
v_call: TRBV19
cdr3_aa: CASSIGAGRTSTDTQYF

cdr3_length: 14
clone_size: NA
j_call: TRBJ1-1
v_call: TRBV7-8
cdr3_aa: CASSSHGGDTEAFF

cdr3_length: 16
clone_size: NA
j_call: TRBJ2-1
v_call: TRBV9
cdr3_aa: CASSVGSSGRYNEQFF

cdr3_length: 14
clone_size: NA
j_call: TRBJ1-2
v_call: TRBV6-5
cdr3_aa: CASSTGGLLYGYTF

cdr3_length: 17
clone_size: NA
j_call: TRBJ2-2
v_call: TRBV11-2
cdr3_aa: CASSFLNLAGGDGELFF

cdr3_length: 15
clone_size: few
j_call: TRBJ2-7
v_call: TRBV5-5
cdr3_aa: CASSFLGQSSYEQYF

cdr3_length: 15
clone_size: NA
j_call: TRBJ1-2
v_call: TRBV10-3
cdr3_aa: CASRPGGRDSYGYTF

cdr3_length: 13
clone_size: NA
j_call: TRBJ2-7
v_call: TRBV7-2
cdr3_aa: CASSPSVDYEQYF

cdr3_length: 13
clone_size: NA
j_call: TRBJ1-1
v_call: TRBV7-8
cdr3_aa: CASSSRDRQEAFF

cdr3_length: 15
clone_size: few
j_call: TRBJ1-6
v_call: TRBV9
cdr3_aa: CASSTTGTQNSPLHF

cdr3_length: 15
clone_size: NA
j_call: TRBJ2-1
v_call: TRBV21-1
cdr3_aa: CASIVGGNKYNEQFF

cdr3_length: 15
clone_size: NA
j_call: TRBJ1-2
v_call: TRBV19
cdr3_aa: CASSIRGQGLGGYTF

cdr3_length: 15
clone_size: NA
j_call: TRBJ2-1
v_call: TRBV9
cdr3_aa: CASSVGLAEGNEQFF